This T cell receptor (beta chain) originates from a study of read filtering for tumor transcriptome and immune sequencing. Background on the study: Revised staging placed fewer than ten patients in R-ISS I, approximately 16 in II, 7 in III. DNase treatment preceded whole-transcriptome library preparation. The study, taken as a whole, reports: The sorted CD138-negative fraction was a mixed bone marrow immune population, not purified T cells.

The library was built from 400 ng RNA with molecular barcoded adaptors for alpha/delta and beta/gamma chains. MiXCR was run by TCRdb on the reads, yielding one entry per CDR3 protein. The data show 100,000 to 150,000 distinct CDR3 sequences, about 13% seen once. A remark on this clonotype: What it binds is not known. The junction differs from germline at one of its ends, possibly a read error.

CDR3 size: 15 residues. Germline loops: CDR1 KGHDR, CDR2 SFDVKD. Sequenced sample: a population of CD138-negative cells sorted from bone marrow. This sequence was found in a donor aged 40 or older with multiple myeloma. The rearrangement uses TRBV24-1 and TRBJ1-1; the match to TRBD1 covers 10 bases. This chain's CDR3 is CATSAATGGKAEASF. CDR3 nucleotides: TGTGCCACCAGTGCCGCGACAGGGGGCAAGGCTGAAGCTTCCTTT.